This T cell receptor (beta chain) was documented in a study of PD-1 blockade in classical Hodgkin lymphoma. At the level of the study: Patients were given intravenous nivolumab, 3 mg/kg, every 2 weeks.

The CDR3 is 13 amino acids. The V gene's germline CDR1 is SQVTM and CDR2 ANQGSEA. V shed 4 bases and J shed 5 bases, with 14 bases lying between them. Sequenced by immunoSEQ multiplex PCR; TCRdb stores in-frame clones only, minus some. The repertoire holds tens of thousands of clones, approximately 78% seen once, with more than 35% in the top ten. About this clone: Its antigen is currently unknown.

Time point described: cycle 4 day 1 (C4D1), after five to seven weeks of nivolumab. Relapse after autologous stem cell transplantation occurred in every patient, and brentuximab vedotin exposure varied. Patients reached a best response of complete response, partial response or progressive disease. Study-wide results and limits: The baseline diversity of complete responders showed similarity to that of newly diagnosed patients.

The chain carries TRBV29-1 and TRBJ1-1; possible D gene TRBD1, 5 bases. The TCR sequence derives from a human donor with classical Hodgkin lymphoma. The sequenced sample was peripheral blood mononuclear cells (PBMCs), obtained before the fourth cycle of nivolumab. The CDR3 is CSVVGQGVTEAFF. CDR3 nucleotide sequence: TGCAGCGTTGTCGGGCAGGGAGTAACTGAAGCTTTCTTT.